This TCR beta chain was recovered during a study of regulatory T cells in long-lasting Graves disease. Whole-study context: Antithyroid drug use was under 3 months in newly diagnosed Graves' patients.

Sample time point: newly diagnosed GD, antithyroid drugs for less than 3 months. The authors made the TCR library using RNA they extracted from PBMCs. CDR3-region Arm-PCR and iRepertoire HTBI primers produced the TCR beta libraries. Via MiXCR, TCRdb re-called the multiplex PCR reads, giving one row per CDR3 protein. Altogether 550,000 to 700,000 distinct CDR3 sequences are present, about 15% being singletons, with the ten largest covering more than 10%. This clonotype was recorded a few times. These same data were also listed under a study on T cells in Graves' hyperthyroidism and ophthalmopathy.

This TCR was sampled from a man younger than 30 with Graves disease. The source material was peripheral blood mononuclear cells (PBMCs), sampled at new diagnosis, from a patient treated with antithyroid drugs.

CDR3 sequence reads: CATMGQLPLYGYTF. The DNA of the CDR3 is TGTGCCACCATGGGACAGCTACCCCTCTATGGCTACACCTTC. The chain employs TRBV6-1 and TRBJ1-2; TRBD1 agrees at 7 bases. V was pared by 10 bases and J by 4 bases, with 12 bases of the junction left unmatched. Germline assignment: CDR1 MNHNS and CDR2 SASEGT. This CDR3 is 14 amino acids long.